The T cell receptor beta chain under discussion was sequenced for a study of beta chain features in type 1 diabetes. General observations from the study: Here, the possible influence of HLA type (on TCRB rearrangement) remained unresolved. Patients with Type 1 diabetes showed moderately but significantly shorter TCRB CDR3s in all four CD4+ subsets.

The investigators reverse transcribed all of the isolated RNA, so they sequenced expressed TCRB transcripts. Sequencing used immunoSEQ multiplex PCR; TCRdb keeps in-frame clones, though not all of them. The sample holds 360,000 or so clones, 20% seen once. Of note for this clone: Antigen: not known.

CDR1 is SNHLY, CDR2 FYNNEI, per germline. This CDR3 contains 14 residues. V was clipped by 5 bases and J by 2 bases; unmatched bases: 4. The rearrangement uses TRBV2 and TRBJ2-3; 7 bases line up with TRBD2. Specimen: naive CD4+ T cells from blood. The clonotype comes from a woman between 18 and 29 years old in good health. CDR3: CASSRAGFTDTQYF. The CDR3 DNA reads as TGTGCCAGCAGTCGAGCGGGGTTCACAGATACGCAGTATTTT.